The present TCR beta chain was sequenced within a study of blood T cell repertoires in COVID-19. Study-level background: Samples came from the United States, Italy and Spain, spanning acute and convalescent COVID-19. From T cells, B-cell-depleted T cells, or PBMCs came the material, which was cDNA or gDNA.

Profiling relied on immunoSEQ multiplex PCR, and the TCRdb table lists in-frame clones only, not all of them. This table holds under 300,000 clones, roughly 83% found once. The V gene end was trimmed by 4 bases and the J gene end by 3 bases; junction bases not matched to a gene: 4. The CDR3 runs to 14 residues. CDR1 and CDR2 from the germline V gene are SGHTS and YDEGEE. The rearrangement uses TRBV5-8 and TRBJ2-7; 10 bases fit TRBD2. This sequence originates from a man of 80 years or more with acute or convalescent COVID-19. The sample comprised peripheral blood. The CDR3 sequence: CASSSTSGDYEQYF. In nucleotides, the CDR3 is TGTGCCAGCAGCAGTACTAGCGGGGACTACGAGCAGTACTTC.